The 6 T cell receptor beta chains below come from one sample, sequenced in a study of vaccination and CD4 T cells after COVID-19 (dated by TCRdb to 2021 to 2024). The meaning of the sample's treatment or condition label: roughly 10-day PBMC culture with coronavirus spike peptide pools or control peptides (ViraFEST assay). Antigen specificity for these receptors is unknown. The library was built by means of PCR. These reads were obtained on an Illumina iSeq 100. DNA from cultured CD4+ T cells was subjected to TCR sequencing with the Oncomine TCR Beta short-read assay at the Johns Hopkins FTIC core. In-frame beta chains were kept once TCRdb had trimmed the public reads at Q25 with fastp and called clones with MiXCR. All rows with the same CDR3 protein become a single entry with the most common DNA and genes. This sample comprises under 20,000 distinct CDR3 sequences, around 46% of them detected only once. Around 3% of the sample is in the top ten clones.

This sample comprised CD4+ T cells from blood, cultured in vitro, obtained after SARS-CoV-2 vaccination. All receptors come from a human donor who had recovered from COVID-19.

This clonotype was seen only a few times. CDR3 protein: CASSLLAATYGYTF. As DNA, the CDR3 is TGTGCCAGCAGCTTATTGGCAGCGACCTATGGCTACACCTTC. This chain connects TRBV7-9 to TRBJ1-2; D is uncertain. Trimming removed 2 bases from V and 4 bases from J, with 11 bases in between. Germline-derived CDR1 and CDR2 are SEHNR and FQNEAQ (reference sequence). The CDR3 spans 14 residues.

This clonotype turned up a few times. The gene calls are TRBV19 and TRBJ1-1; D is possibly TRBD1 (5 bases). CDR3 length: 12 amino acids. The germline V gene encodes CDR1 LNHDA and CDR2 SQIVND (reference sequence). The V end lost 0 bases, the J end lost 6 bases, and 5 bases lay between the germline ends. CDR3 coding DNA: TGTGCCAGTAGTATAGAGGGGCCTGAAGCTTTCTTT. Amino acids: CASSIEGPEAFF.

This rearrangement joins TRBV5-5 to TRBJ1-2, with TRBD1 matching 7 bases. Germline V gene sequence: CDR1 SGHKS, CDR2 YYEKEE (reference sequence). This CDR3 has 15 residues. V shed 1 base, J shed 8 bases, and the junction held 11 bases outside the gene matches. The CDR3 protein is CASSLNPGGSSGYTF. CDR3 bases: TGTGCCAGCAGCTTGAACCCAGGGGGGTCGAGCGGCTACACCTTC.

J is TRBJ1-3 and V is TRBV7-8, with TRBD1 as a possible D gene (6 bases). CDR1 and CDR2 from the germline V gene are SGHVS and FQNEAQ. Trimming removed 3 bases from V and 0 bases from J, with 15 bases in between. The CDR3 has 17 amino acids. The CDR3 DNA sequence: TGTGCCAGCAGCTTTGATCAGGGGACGAGCTCTGGAAACACCATATATTTT. This translates into CASSFDQGTSSGNTIYF.

The gene calls are TRBV18 and TRBJ2-3; weak D call: TRBD2 (5 bases). The CDR3 covers 17 residues. Germline V gene sequence: CDR1 KGHSH, CDR2 LQKENI. Between the trimmed V and J ends, which lost 5 bases and 2 bases, there was a span of 20 bases. The CDR3 protein is CASSLGASNLATDTQYF. CDR3 in DNA: TGTGCCAGCTCATTGGGAGCGAGTAACCTAGCCACAGATACGCAGTATTTT.

The rearrangement joins TRBV20-1 to TRBJ1-1; D may be TRBD1 (6 bases). Trimming left V 5 bases short and J 5 bases short, with 9 bases between. CDR1 is DFQATT and CDR2 is SNEGSKA in the germline V gene (reference sequence). The CDR3 totals 11 residues. CDR3 amino acids: CSAAGDTEAFF. The DNA for the CDR3 is TGCAGTGCTGCAGGGGATACTGAAGCTTTCTTT.